The 14 T cell receptor beta chains given below trace back to one sample, sequenced in a study of CD8 T cells in ankylosing spondylitis. Broader study findings: Apparently characteristic of ankylosing spondylitis blood was a TCR beta motif (eight highly homologous variants).

These receptors' targets are unknown. TCRdb processed the 5' RACE reads anew with MiXCR; each CDR3 protein has one entry. In the table there are about 450,000 distinct CDR3 sequences, 20% to 30% of which are singletons. The specimen was blood, either unsorted or a sorted T cell fraction (not recorded which). The source of these receptors is a male donor with ankylosing spondylitis.

The V gene is TRBV29-1, the J gene TRBJ2-7, with TRBD2 matching 10 bases. The CDR3 is 13 residues long. V was pared by 4 bases and J by 3 bases, with 3 bases of the junction left unmatched. Germline CDR1 is SQVTM and CDR2 is ANQGSEA. The CDR3 protein is CSVARLAGYEQYF. CDR3 coding DNA: TGCAGCGTTGCCCGACTAGCGGGCTACGAGCAGTACTTC.

J is TRBJ2-7 and V is TRBV15; perhaps TRBD2 as D (6 bases). Germline V gene sequence: CDR1 LNHNV, CDR2 YYDKDF (reference sequence). CDR3 length equals 12 residues. V lost 5 bases, J lost 4 bases, and 9 bases lay in between. CDR3 residues: CATSRGSYEQYF. Written as DNA, the CDR3 is TGTGCCACCAGCCGGGGGTCGTACGAGCAGTACTTC.

CDR3 region: CASSEDRASYNEQFF. The CDR3 DNA reads TGTGCCAGCAGTGAAGACAGGGCTTCCTACAATGAGCAGTTCTTC. The rearrangement joins TRBV2 to TRBJ2-1, with D maybe TRBD1 (6 bases). Trimming pared 1 base from V and 1 base from J, leaving 8 bases between. Germline V gene sequence: CDR1 SNHLY, CDR2 FYNNEI. The CDR3 has 15 amino acids.

In its sample, this clonotype was seen a few times. The chain combines TRBV20-1 with TRBJ1-1; D possibly corresponds to TRBD1 (5 bases). Trimming took 1 base from V and 10 from J, leaving 16 bases between them. This CDR3 has 13 amino acids. Germline V gene data show CDR1 as DFQATT and CDR2 as SNEGSKA (reference sequence). CDR3 in amino acids: CSARGPNVGGAFF. The CDR3 DNA sequence: TGCAGTGCTAGAGGACCCAACGTCGGGGGAGCTTTCTTT.

In this sample, this clonotype turned up a few times. V usage is TRBV5-1 and J usage is TRBJ2-3, with 11 bases that match TRBD2. This CDR3 has 16 amino acids. Looked up from germline, CDR1 is SGHRS and CDR2 is YFSETQ. V was clipped by 4 bases and J by 3 bases; unmatched bases: 7. CDR3 DNA sequence: TGCGCCAGCAGCGTCCCTACTAGCGGGAGTACAGATACGCAGTATTTT. It is translated as CASSVPTSGSTDTQYF.

This clonotype came up a few times. The CDR3 coding sequence is TGTGCCAGCCGAACCGGGACAGCAAGCAATCAGCCCCAGCATTTT. It encodes CASRTGTASNQPQHF. The chain joins TRBV27 to TRBJ1-5; 7 positions match TRBD1. Unmatched junction bases numbered 8, after V lost 8 bases and J lost 1 base. The CDR3 has 15 amino acids. Germline CDR1 and CDR2: MNHEY and SMNVEV (reference sequence).

The chain joins TRBV7-6 to TRBJ2-1, with D maybe TRBD2 (5 bases). The CDR3 is 14 amino acids. Trimming removed 1 base from V and 7 bases from J, with 11 bases in between. The germline gives CDR1 SGHVS, CDR2 FNYEAQ. CDR3 amino acids: CASSLVGSENEQFF. CDR3 coding DNA: TGTGCCAGCAGCTTAGTCGGTAGCGAGAATGAGCAGTTCTTC. Combining the CDR3 with reference TRBV7-6 and TRBJ2-1 gives the whole variable domain GAGVSQSPRYKVTKRGQDVALRCDPISGHVSLYWYRQALGQGPEFLTYFNYEAQQDKSGLPNDRFSAERPEGSISTLTIQRTEQRDSAMYRCASSLVGSENEQFFGPGTRLTVL.

This clonotype appeared a few times. The chain links TRBV20-1 to TRBJ2-1; 11 nucleotides line up with TRBD2. CDR1 DFQATT and CDR2 SNEGSKA come from the germline V gene (reference sequence). V was pared by 3 bases and J by 7 bases, with 8 bases of the junction left unmatched. There are 15 residues in the CDR3. CDR3 in DNA: TGCAGTGCTAGTAGACTAGCGGGGTCGTTGAATGAGCAGTTCTTC. This sequence encodes CSASRLAGSLNEQFF.

This clonotype was seen only a few times. V usage is TRBV3-1 and J usage is TRBJ2-7; TRBD2 agrees at 9 bases. The CDR3 spans 17 residues. Germline lookup yields CDR1 LGHDT and CDR2 YNNKEL (reference sequence). The J segment lost 3 bases and the V segment lost 4 bases, leaving 13 bases of the junction unmatched. The CDR3 sequence: CASSRGSSGSAFYEQYF. For the CDR3, the DNA is TGTGCCAGCAGCCGCGGAAGTAGCGGGAGCGCCTTCTACGAGCAGTACTTC.

The genes are TRBV11-2 and TRBJ2-5; TRBD2 matches at 13 bases. The V and J ends lost 3 bases and 2 bases, in that order; junction bases with no gene match: 15. The germline CDR1 and CDR2 sequences are SGHAT and FQNNGV. The CDR3 covers 20 residues. CDR3 residues: CASSFSFGPQTSGRQETQYF. In DNA form, the CDR3 reads TGTGCCAGCAGCTTTAGTTTTGGACCTCAGACTAGCGGGAGGCAAGAGACCCAGTACTTC.

The V call is TRBV24-1, the J call TRBJ2-3; 12 nucleotides line up with TRBD1. The germline CDR1 and CDR2 sequences are KGHDR and SFDVKD. This CDR3 has 16 residues. V lost 4 bases to trimming and J lost 5 bases; unmatched junction nucleotides: 6. The chain's CDR3 is CATSDWDRGQQDTQYF. CDR3 coding DNA: TGTGCCACCAGTGACTGGGACAGGGGGCAACAAGATACGCAGTATTTT.

This clonotype was counted only a few times. The gene calls are TRBV2 and TRBJ2-1; 10 bases fit TRBD1. Germline CDR1 and CDR2: SNHLY and FYNNEI. The ends lost 5 bases at V and 9 bases at J; junction bases unmatched: 1. The length of the CDR3 is 12 residues. This CDR3 reads CASSRTGGEQFF. CDR3 sequence (DNA): TGTGCCAGCAGTCGGACAGGGGGTGAGCAGTTCTTC.

This clonotype was counted between two and nine times. This chain connects TRBV11-2 to TRBJ2-1, with 7 positions matching TRBD2. V dropped 5 bases and J dropped 0; count of bases not matched to a gene: 7. Looked up from germline, CDR1 is SGHAT and CDR2 is FQNNGV. The CDR3 is 16 residues long. The CDR3 DNA reads TGTGCCAGCAGCCGAAGCGGGACGCTCTCCTACAATGAGCAGTTCTTC. Encoded protein: CASSRSGTLSYNEQFF.

The chain combines TRBV7-9 with TRBJ1-2; 7 positions match TRBD1. The length of the CDR3 is 13 residues. After removal of 5 bases from V and 6 bases from J, the junction contained 6 bases not matched to a gene. CDR1 and CDR2 from the germline V gene are SEHNR and FQNEAQ (reference sequence). Written as DNA, the CDR3 is TGTGCCAGCAGCCCGACTACAGGGGATGGCTACACCTTC. Translating gives CASSPTTGDGYTF.